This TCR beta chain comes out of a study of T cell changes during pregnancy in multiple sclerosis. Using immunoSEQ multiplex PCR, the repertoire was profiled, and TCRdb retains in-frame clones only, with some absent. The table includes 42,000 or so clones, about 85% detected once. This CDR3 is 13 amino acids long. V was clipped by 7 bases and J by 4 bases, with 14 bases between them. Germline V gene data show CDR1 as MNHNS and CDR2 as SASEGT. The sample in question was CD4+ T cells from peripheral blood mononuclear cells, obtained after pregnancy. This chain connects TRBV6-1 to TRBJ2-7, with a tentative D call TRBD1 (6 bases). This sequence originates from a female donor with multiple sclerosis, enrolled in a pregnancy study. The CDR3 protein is CASNRDKEYEQYF. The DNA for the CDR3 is TGTGCCAGCAACCGGGACAAAGAGTACGAGCAGTACTTC.